In its sample, the clone carrying this TCR beta chain was seen many times. Its antigen is as yet unknown. The time point is: sample taken at primary tumor resection. The sample comes from a study of spatial heterogeneity in lung cancer. Study observations and caveats: Blood contained ubiquitous expanded tumor TCRs more at resection than at follow-up.

TCRdb passed the 5' RACE reads through MiXCR, listing each CDR3 protein once. The table includes about 38,000 distinct CDR3 sequences, 7.5% to 8% detected once. This CDR3 is 13 amino acids long. The germline V gene encodes CDR1 SGHVS and CDR2 FNYEAQ. V was trimmed by 5 bases and J by 4 bases, leaving 12 bases between them. Material: PBMCs, obtained at surgery. This chain links TRBV7-6 with TRBJ2-7; D perhaps matches TRBD1 (6 bases). This receptor was taken from a male donor with early-stage non-small cell lung cancer. The CDR3 coding sequence is TGTGCCAGCAGCAGGACAGATAATTACGAGCAGTACTTC. This sequence encodes CASSRTDNYEQYF.